This T cell receptor (beta chain) comes out of a study of control samples from healthy donors and cancer patients. Sequencing was performed with immunoSEQ multiplex PCR; in TCRdb, only in-frame clones are kept and a portion is missing. The sample records around 250,000 clones, approximately 80% being singletons. This clone has a count of ten or more. With 4 bases removed from V and 3 bases from J, the gap between germline ends came to 14 bases. The CDR3 totals 15 residues. Germline V gives CDR1 SGHTA, CDR2 FQGTGA. The V gene is TRBV7-3, the J gene TRBJ2-3, with D possibly TRBD2 on 7 matching bases. The sample taken for sequencing was PBMCs. The sequence was collected from a woman aged 60-75 years with lung cancer. CDR3 in amino acids: CASSSVGGPTDTQYF. CDR3 DNA: TGTGCCAGCAGCTCTGTGGGGGGGCCTACAGATACGCAGTATTTT.